Described below is a single T cell receptor beta chain sequence and its context. A junction boundary mismatches the germline segment, possibly from a read error. Generated by immunoSEQ multiplex PCR, the TCRdb table keeps only in-frame clones and is missing some. This sample carries some 37,000 clones, around 90% of them seen once, and the ten largest clones take under 0.45%. The record originates from a study of T cell changes during pregnancy in multiple sclerosis. This CDR3 region has 15 residues. Looked up from germline, CDR1 is SSHAT and CDR2 is FNYEAQ (reference sequence). Sequencing used CD4+ T cells from peripheral blood mononuclear cells, obtained after pregnancy. The chain is built from TRBV7-7 and TRBJ2-7; 8 bases are shared with TRBD1. The TCR comes from a female donor in good health, enrolled as a control in a pregnancy study. The CDR3: CASSLAAGTGYEQYF. In DNA, the CDR3 is TGTGCTAGCAGCTTGGCCGCCGGGACAGGCTACGAGCAGTACTTC.